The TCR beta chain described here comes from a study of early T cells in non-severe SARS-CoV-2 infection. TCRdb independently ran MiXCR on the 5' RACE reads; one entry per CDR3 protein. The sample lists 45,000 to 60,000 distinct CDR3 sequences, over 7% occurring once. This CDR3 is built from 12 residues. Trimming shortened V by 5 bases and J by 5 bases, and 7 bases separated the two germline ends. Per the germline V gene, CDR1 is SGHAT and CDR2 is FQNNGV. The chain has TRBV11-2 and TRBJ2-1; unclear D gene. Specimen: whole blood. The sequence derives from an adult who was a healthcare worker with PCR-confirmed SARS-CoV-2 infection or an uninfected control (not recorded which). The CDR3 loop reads CASSPYNNEQFF. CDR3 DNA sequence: TGTGCCAGCAGCCCTTACAACAATGAGCAGTTCTTC.